The 23 T cell receptor beta chains presented below share a single source sample, sequenced in a study of memory CD4+ T cells and cytomegalovirus serostatus. Single viable CD3+CD4+CD8-CD45RO+ cells were sorted as the memory CD4+ T cells. The protocol was immunoSEQ multiplex PCR, while the TCRdb copy is restricted to in-frame clones and leaves out a portion. The sample lists 50,000 to 65,000 clones, around 80% occurring once. Sequencing was carried out using memory CD4+ T cells from blood. The receptor set was obtained from an adult in good health and CMV-seropositive.

V is TRBV5-4 and J is TRBJ2-2, with TRBD1 matching 7 bases. The CDR3 runs 14 residues. With V trimmed by 1 base and J by 5 bases, 2 bases remained unmatched. Germline V gene data show CDR1 as SGHNT and CDR2 as YYREEE (reference sequence). This CDR3 reads CASSLKGATGELFF. Written as DNA, the CDR3 is TGTGCCAGCAGCTTGAAGGGGGCAACCGGGGAGCTGTTTTTT.

CDR3 region: CASSPRDRGRIYEQYF. CDR3 DNA: TGTGCCAGCAGCCCCCGGGACAGGGGGCGAATCTACGAGCAGTACTTC. The V gene is TRBV7-8, the J gene TRBJ2-7, with 12 bases that match TRBD1. The CDR3 contains 16 residues. After removal of 5 bases from V and 3 bases from J, the junction contained 8 bases not matched to a gene. The V gene's germline CDR1 is SGHVS and CDR2 FQNEAQ.

This sequence joins TRBV6-1 and TRBJ1-1, with TRBD1 matching over 7 bases. V shed 4 bases, J shed 1 base, and the junction held 3 bases outside the gene matches. Germline loops: CDR1 MNHNS, CDR2 SASEGT. This CDR3 is built from 14 residues. The CDR3 DNA reads TGTGCCAGCAGTGGAAGGGGGCAGAACACTGAAGCTTTCTTT. Its protein is CASSGRGQNTEAFF.

This sequence joins TRBV5-1 and TRBJ2-3; D possibly uses TRBD1 or TRBD2 (6 bases each). Per germline, CDR1 SGHRS and CDR2 YFSETQ. The length of the CDR3 is 17 residues. Trimming pared 3 bases from V and 5 bases from J, leaving 22 bases between. The CDR3 here is CASSSRGWGASQDTQYF. In DNA form, the CDR3 reads TGCGCCAGCAGCTCGCGTGGGTGGGGGGCATCTCAAGATACGCAGTATTTT.

V and J are TRBV19 and TRBJ2-6, with D tentatively TRBD1 (5 bases). Trimming left V 7 bases short and J 0 bases short, with 19 bases between. CDR3 length: 18 residues. Germline V lookup: CDR1 LNHDA, CDR2 SQIVND (reference sequence). CDR3 sequence: CASTMGRSGFSGANVLTF. In DNA, the CDR3 is TGTGCCAGTACCATGGGGCGCTCAGGGTTCTCTGGGGCCAACGTCCTGACTTTC.

The V call is TRBV6-5, the J call TRBJ1-2, with no clear D. Trimming stripped 2 bases from V and 4 bases from J, with 8 bases between. This CDR3 is built from 13 residues. Per the germline V gene, CDR1 is MNHEY and CDR2 is SVGAGI. This chain's CDR3 is CASSYRALYGYTF. The CDR3 DNA reads as TGTGCCAGCAGTTACCGGGCCCTCTATGGCTACACCTTC.

This clone turned up a few times. The rearrangement joins TRBV7-9 to TRBJ2-7, with 7 bases aligning to TRBD1. The germline V gene has CDR1 SEHNR and CDR2 FQNEAQ (reference sequence). This CDR3 spans 13 amino acids. Trimming cost V 1 base and J 5 bases; bases outside gene matches: 2. CDR3 sequence (DNA): TGTGCCAGCAGCTTAGGCCAGGGGGACGAGCAGTACTTC. Its translation: CASSLGQGDEQYF.

Only a few counts were recorded for this clone. The CDR3, as DNA: TGTGCCAGCAGCCAAGGAGGGAACGAGCAGTACTTC. This gives the protein CASSQGGNEQYF. The chain uses TRBV7-9 and TRBJ2-7; a weak D match, TRBD2 (6 bases). V was shortened by 5 bases and J by 5 bases, with 10 bases between the two germline ends. The CDR3 is 12 amino acids. The germline V gene encodes CDR1 SEHNR and CDR2 FQNEAQ (reference sequence).

This chain joins TRBV27 and TRBJ2-7; 7 nucleotides agree with TRBD1. Germline loops: CDR1 MNHEY, CDR2 SMNVEV (reference sequence). The trim removed 5 bases at V and 2 bases at J, leaving 6 bases unmatched. The CDR3 has 14 residues. The CDR3 loop is CASSPRQGTYEQYF. The CDR3 DNA follows: TGTGCCAGCAGTCCCCGACAGGGCACCTACGAGCAGTACTTC.

This rearrangement joins TRBV7-2 to TRBJ2-7; 10 bases match TRBD2. CDR1 is SGHTA and CDR2 is FQGNSA in the germline V gene. This CDR3 is built from 16 residues. V trimming: 5 bases; J trimming: 6 bases; junction bases outside the gene matches: 13. The CDR3, as DNA: TGTGCCAGCAGCCCCCGGGTGGGTAGCGGGAGGACCGAGCAGTACTTC. Residues: CASSPRVGSGRTEQYF.

The rearrangement joins TRBV15 to TRBJ1-2, with D uncertain. The CDR3 extends over 17 amino acids. The germline V gene has CDR1 LNHNV and CDR2 YYDKDF (reference sequence). Trimming pared 0 bases from V and 6 bases from J, leaving 20 bases between. In DNA, the CDR3 is TGTGCCACCAGCAGAGATAGCGGCGTAGACTTTAAGAATGGCTACACCTTC. As protein: CATSRDSGVDFKNGYTF. Combining the CDR3 with reference TRBV15 and TRBJ1-2 gives the whole variable domain DAMVIQNPRYQVTQFGKPVTLSCSQTLNHNVMYWYQQKSSQAPKLLFHYYDKDFNNEADTPDNFQSRRPNTSFCFLDIRSPGLGDTAMYLCATSRDSGVDFKNGYTFGSGTRLTVV.

This rearrangement joins TRBV28 to TRBJ1-2; 7 bases agree with TRBD1. The junction had 8 bases not matched to a gene; V was cut back by 6 bases and J by 4 bases. The CDR3 totals 14 residues. The germline gives CDR1 MDHEN, CDR2 SYDVKM. The CDR3 is CASSRGGTAYGYTF. The CDR3 DNA reads as TGTGCCAGCAGCCGGGGAGGGACAGCCTATGGCTACACCTTC.

The rearrangement links TRBV7-8 to TRBJ2-1; 11 nucleotides match TRBD2. Unmatched junction bases numbered 12, after V lost 5 bases and J lost 9 bases. The CDR3 is 16 amino acids. The germline CDR1 and CDR2 sequences are SGHVS and FQNEAQ. Here the CDR3 DNA reads TGTGCCAGCAGCCATTCGACTAGCGGGGCCCGGGGTGAGCAGTTCTTC. This translates into CASSHSTSGARGEQFF.

The chain carries TRBV25-1 and TRBJ1-6; tentative D call: TRBD1 (6 bases). The CDR3 spans 15 residues. Germline loops: CDR1 MGHDK, CDR2 SYGVNS. Deletions cut 3 bases from V and 7 bases from J, with 13 bases between. CDR3 nucleotide sequence: TGTGCCAGCAGTGAGGGGTGGGGGGCGAATTCACCCCTCCACTTT. Residues: CASSEGWGANSPLHF.

This chain links TRBV11-2 with TRBJ2-5; D uncertain. This CDR3 region has 10 residues. V was pared by 7 bases and J by 5 bases, with 5 bases between. The germline CDR1 and CDR2 sequences are SGHAT and FQNNGV. The CDR3 DNA reads TGTGCCAGCAACGGGGAGACCCAGTACTTC. It translates to CASNGETQYF.

This clone appeared once. The chain joins TRBV11-2 to TRBJ2-1; 9 nucleotides align to TRBD2. Losses at the gene ends were 5 bases for V and 8 bases for J; bases not matched to a gene: 16. The CDR3 runs 17 residues. The germline CDR1 and CDR2 sequences are SGHAT and FQNNGV. The CDR3 DNA sequence: TGTGCCAGCAGCACCGAACTGGCGGGGGGGCCTGCTGATGAGCAGTTCTTC. Translation: CASSTELAGGPADEQFF.

V is TRBV10-3 and J is TRBJ2-4; D possibly matches TRBD1 or TRBD2 (5 bases each). The ends were cut back, 0 bases at V and 8 bases at J, with 11 bases in the middle. The CDR3 has 14 amino acids. Germline V gives CDR1 ENHRY, CDR2 SYGVKD. The CDR3 loop reads CAISESGEGYIQYF. The CDR3 DNA sequence: TGTGCCATCAGTGAGTCGGGTGAGGGGTACATTCAGTACTTC.

A word on this clone: The limits of the CDR3 on the DNA are not certain, so only TCRdb's listed CDR3 is given. The CDR3 spells CASILGRNSGSSDEQFF. V usage is TRBV2 and J usage is TRBJ2-1; the table's D call, TRBD2, has no DNA check behind it. 17 amino acids form the CDR3, both terminal residues included. Germline assignment: CDR1 SNHLY and CDR2 FYNNEI.

This clone was found once. V usage is TRBV29-1 and J usage is TRBJ2-1, with 12 bases lining up with TRBD2. The CDR3 runs 16 residues. Germline assignment: CDR1 SQVTM and CDR2 ANQGSEA. With 6 bases clipped from V and 7 bases from J, the junction kept 13 bases outside the gene matches. The CDR3 sequence: CSVQRASGGALNEQFF. The CDR3 region has the DNA TGCAGCGTCCAACGGGCTAGCGGGGGGGCTCTTAATGAGCAGTTCTTC.

The chain uses TRBV7-2 and TRBJ2-7; 10 nucleotides match TRBD1. The CDR3 length is 16 residues. The V and J ends lost 1 base and 5 bases, in that order; junction bases with no gene match: 8. Germline V CDR1 and CDR2: SGHTA, FQGNSA. Here the CDR3 DNA reads TGTGCCAGCAGCTTAGTGGGGGGACAGGGGAGTCACGAGCAGTACTTC. It specifies CASSLVGGQGSHEQYF.

The chain links TRBV2 to TRBJ1-3; TRBD1 matches at 8 bases. The CDR3 spans 15 residues. J lost 4 bases, V lost 4 bases, and 6 bases had no gene match. The germline CDR1 and CDR2 sequences are SNHLY and FYNNEI. The CDR3 is CASSGVRGLGNTIYF. Written as DNA, the CDR3 is TGTGCCAGCAGTGGCGTCAGGGGGCTAGGAAACACCATATATTTT.

The rearrangement links TRBV5-1 to TRBJ2-3, with 8 bases lining up with TRBD2. V lost 4 bases to trimming and J lost 8 bases; unmatched junction nucleotides: 18. The germline gives CDR1 SGHRS, CDR2 YFSETQ. This CDR3 is 17 amino acids long. CDR3 residues: CASSVKLAAPGEGTQYF. CDR3 nucleotide sequence: TGCGCCAGCAGCGTAAAACTAGCGGCCCCCGGGGAGGGTACGCAGTATTTT.

This chain uses TRBV2 with TRBJ1-1; the match to TRBD1 covers 12 bases. CDR3 length: 16 amino acids. After removal of 6 bases from V and 4 bases from J, the junction contained 9 bases not matched to a gene. Germline CDR1 SNHLY, CDR2 FYNNEI. DNA for the CDR3: TGTGCCAGCAGGGCCGGGACAGGGGGCGCGAGCACTGAAGCTTTCTTT. This gives the protein CASRAGTGGASTEAFF.